These T cell receptor beta chains were read from a single sample in a study of T cells in Graves' hyperthyroidism and ophthalmopathy. One entry per CDR3 protein results from TCRdb running MiXCR on the multiplex PCR reads. This sample has some 510,000 distinct CDR3 sequences; around 21% occur once, and the top ten carry around a quarter. The sequencing input was blood. The receptors stem from a young man with Graves' hyperthyroidism. Each CDR3 is given with its conserved first and last residue. D genes are given only for firm matches. Rows may omit the clone size; those that give it use once, few, many or a size class.

size: once
J: TRBJ2-7
D: TRBD1
V: TRBV4-1
CDR3: CASSQDSRNRGVYEQYF
DNA: TGCGCCAGCAGCCAAGACTCAAGGAACAGGGGCGTCTACGAGCAGTACTTC

size: -
J: TRBJ2-5
D: -
V: TRBV29-1
CDR3: CSAKHTWDLPQETQYF
DNA: TGCAGCGCCAAACATACTTGGGACCTCCCACAAGAGACCCAGTACTTC

size: many
J: TRBJ1-5
D: -
V: TRBV7-8
CDR3: CASSLSPGSSQPQHF
DNA: TGTGCCAGCAGCTTAAGCCCTGGCAGTAGTCAGCCCCAGCATTTT

size: -
J: TRBJ2-5
D: TRBD1
V: TRBV28
CDR3: CASSHRTGQETQYF
DNA: TGTGCCAGCAGTCACCGGACAGGGCAAGAGACCCAGTACTTC

size: -
J: TRBJ2-7
D: -
V: TRBV20-1
CDR3: CSARYTPPSYEQYF
DNA: TGCAGTGCTCGCTATACACCTCCCTCCTACGAGCAGTACTTC

size: many
J: TRBJ1-1
D: -
V: TRBV6-5
CDR3: CASSYGGRNTEAFF
DNA: TGTGCCAGCAGTTATGGGGGCCGGAACACTGAAGCTTTCTTT

size: -
J: TRBJ1-6
D: -
V: TRBV19
CDR3: CASSPNGTPYSPLHF
DNA: TGTGCCAGTAGTCCTAACGGGACACCCTATTCACCCCTCCACTTT

size: many
J: TRBJ1-1
D: -
V: TRBV2
CDR3: CASSEGRGYTEAFF
DNA: TGTGCCAGCAGTGAAGGGAGGGGATACACTGAAGCTTTCTTT

size: many
J: TRBJ2-7
D: TRBD1
V: TRBV12-3/TRBV12-4
CDR3: CASSSGQGITYEQYF
DNA: TGTGCCAGCAGTTCCGGACAGGGGATTACCTACGAGCAGTACTTC

size: many
J: TRBJ2-5
D: -
V: TRBV20-1
CDR3: CSASPGRLETQYF
DNA: TGCAGTGCCTCCCCTGGGCGGCTAGAGACCCAGTACTTC

size: many
J: TRBJ1-4
D: TRBD1
V: TRBV6-1
CDR3: CASSRQGGEKLFF
DNA: TGTGCCAGCTCACGACAGGGAGGTGAAAAACTGTTTTTT

size: many
J: TRBJ2-5
D: -
V: TRBV11-2
CDR3: CASSLSPETQYF
DNA: TGTGCCAGCAGCTTATCCCCGGAGACCCAGTACTTC

size: few
J: TRBJ2-3
D: TRBD2
V: TRBV28
CDR3: CASSLSIWTSGGAADTQYF
DNA: TGTGCCAGCAGTTTATCAATTTGGACTAGCGGGGGGGCCGCAGATACGCAGTATTTT

size: few
J: TRBJ1-1
D: TRBD1
V: TRBV6-5
CDR3: CASSYRPQGAEAFF
DNA: TGTGCCAGCAGTTACCGGCCACAGGGGGCTGAAGCTTTCTTT

size: few
J: TRBJ2-5
D: TRBD1
V: TRBV5-1
CDR3: CASSLPTGGEETQYF
DNA: TGCGCCAGCAGCTTACCTACAGGGGGCGAGGAGACCCAGTACTTC

size: -
J: TRBJ2-1
D: -
V: TRBV11-2
CDR3: CASSLGYYEQFF
DNA: TGTGCCAGCAGCTTAGGGTATTATGAGCAGTTCTTC

size: many
J: TRBJ1-1
D: -
V: TRBV30
CDR3: CAWLQQVRTEAFF
DNA: TGTGCCTGGCTCCAACAGGTGCGGACTGAAGCTTTCTTT

size: few
J: TRBJ2-7
D: -
V: TRBV2
CDR3: CASSEVGSYEQYF
DNA: TGTGCCAGCAGTGAAGTAGGTAGCTACGAGCAGTACTTC

size: -
J: TRBJ2-2
D: -
V: TRBV2
CDR3: CASRETGTGELFF
DNA: TGTGCCAGCAGGGAGACTGGGACCGGGGAGCTGTTTTTT

size: many
J: TRBJ1-5
D: -
V: TRBV12-3/TRBV12-4
CDR3: CASSLQGWTEPQHF
DNA: TGTGCCAGCAGTTTACAGGGGTGGACGGAGCCCCAGCATTTT

size: -
J: TRBJ1-5
D: -
V: TRBV12-3/TRBV12-4
CDR3: CASSLVDNSNQPQHF
DNA: TGTGCCAGCAGTTTAGTGGACAATAGCAATCAGCCCCAGCATTTT

size: many
J: TRBJ1-1
D: -
V: TRBV6-1
CDR3: CASSEPNLEVTEAFF
DNA: TGTGCCAGCAGTGAGCCGAATTTAGAAGTCACTGAAGCTTTCTTT

size: -
J: TRBJ1-1
D: -
V: TRBV24-1
CDR3: CATSDLFGVMNTEAFF
DNA: TGTGCCACCAGTGATTTATTCGGAGTCATGAACACTGAAGCTTTCTTT

size: many
J: TRBJ2-7
D: TRBD1
V: TRBV6-6
CDR3: CASSYGQALDEQYF
DNA: TGTGCCAGCAGTTACGGACAGGCCCTCGACGAGCAGTACTTC

size: few
J: TRBJ2-2
D: -
V: TRBV4-1
CDR3: CASSQEGTGTANTGELFF
DNA: TGCGCCAGCAGCCAAGAGGGGACCGGGACGGCGAACACCGGGGAGCTGTTTTTT

size: many
J: TRBJ1-1
D: -
V: TRBV30
CDR3: CTQNTEAFF
DNA: TGTACACAGAACACTGAAGCTTTCTTT

size: few
J: TRBJ2-5
D: -
V: TRBV15
CDR3: CATSREDWPQETQYF
DNA: TGTGCCACCAGCAGAGAGGACTGGCCCCAAGAGACCCAGTACTTC

size: -
J: TRBJ1-5
D: TRBD1
V: TRBV4-1
CDR3: CASSQDRYRGNQPQHF
DNA: TGCGCCAGCAGCCAAGATAGGTACAGGGGAAATCAGCCCCAGCATTTT

size: -
J: TRBJ1-6
D: -
V: TRBV27
CDR3: CASSFTQGGYSPLHF
DNA: TGTGCCAGCAGTTTCACCCAGGGAGGGTACTCACCCCTCCACTTT

size: many
J: TRBJ1-2
D: TRBD1
V: TRBV2
CDR3: CASRQGAYGYTF
DNA: TGTGCCAGCAGACAGGGGGCCTATGGCTACACCTTC

size: many
J: TRBJ1-1
D: -
V: TRBV11-2
CDR3: CASSLPGGYTEAFF
DNA: TGTGCCAGCAGCTTACCGGGGGGGTACACTGAAGCTTTCTTT

size: -
J: TRBJ2-5
D: -
V: TRBV6-1
CDR3: CASSLRATQYF
DNA: TGTGCCAGCAGTCTCAGGGCGACCCAGTACTTC

size: -
J: TRBJ2-2
D: -
V: TRBV5-6
CDR3: CASSPYFPGELFF
DNA: TGTGCCAGCAGCCCGTACTTTCCCGGGGAGCTGTTTTTT

size: many
J: TRBJ1-1
D: TRBD1
V: TRBV29-1
CDR3: CSARTGSNTEAFF
DNA: TGCAGCGCTCGGACAGGCTCCAACACTGAAGCTTTCTTT

size: -
J: TRBJ2-2
D: -
V: TRBV12-3/TRBV12-4
CDR3: CASSPRPGLTGELFF
DNA: TGTGCCAGCAGTCCAAGGCCAGGGCTCACCGGGGAGCTGTTTTTT

size: many
J: TRBJ1-2
D: TRBD1
V: TRBV15
CDR3: CATRRQGRGYTF
DNA: TGTGCCACCAGAAGACAGGGTCGTGGCTACACCTTC

size: -
J: TRBJ2-6
D: -
V: TRBV4-1
CDR3: CASSHTSGANVLTF
DNA: TGCGCCAGCAGCCACACCTCTGGGGCCAACGTCCTGACTTTC

size: few
J: TRBJ2-2
D: -
V: TRBV29-1
CDR3: CSVRVGGGANTGELFF
DNA: TGCAGCGTTAGAGTAGGAGGAGGTGCGAACACCGGGGAGCTGTTTTTT

size: many
J: TRBJ1-2
D: -
V: TRBV2
CDR3: CATSDRNVGYTF
DNA: TGTGCCACCTCCGACAGGAATGTTGGCTACACCTTC

size: -
J: TRBJ2-2
D: TRBD1
V: TRBV18
CDR3: CASSSDRRTELFF
DNA: TGTGCCAGCTCATCGGACAGGAGGACGGAGCTGTTTTTT

size: many
J: TRBJ2-2
D: -
V: TRBV19
CDR3: CASSIVGNAGELFF
DNA: TGTGCCAGTAGTATAGTAGGTAACGCCGGGGAGCTGTTTTTT

size: many
J: TRBJ2-7
D: -
V: TRBV11-2
CDR3: CASSLQGISYEQYF
DNA: TGTGCCAGCAGCCTACAGGGAATCAGCTACGAGCAGTACTTC

size: many
J: TRBJ1-2
D: -
V: TRBV15
CDR3: CATSGEGNYGYTF
DNA: TGTGCCACCAGCGGGGAGGGCAACTATGGCTACACCTTC

size: -
J: TRBJ2-2
D: -
V: TRBV6-5
CDR3: CASSWPSGGGAGELFF
DNA: TGTGCCAGCAGTTGGCCCTCGGGGGGCGGCGCCGGGGAGCTGTTTTTT

size: many
J: TRBJ2-1
D: -
V: TRBV12-3/TRBV12-4
CDR3: CASSPILSQDNEQFF
DNA: TGTGCCAGCAGTCCTATCCTCTCACAGGACAATGAGCAGTTCTTC

size: many
J: TRBJ1-2
D: TRBD1
V: TRBV20-1
CDR3: CSAQEDRVEGYTF
DNA: TGCAGTGCTCAGGAAGACAGGGTGGAAGGCTACACCTTC